This T cell receptor beta chain originates from a study of shared clonotypes between healthy human individuals. Overall study context: The composition of the donors was a couple of women and a few men aged 18 to 49.

Running of the assay took place at deep level. Sequencing was performed with immunoSEQ multiplex PCR; in TCRdb, only in-frame clones are kept and a portion is missing. The data contain hundreds of thousands of clones, less than 85% of them seen just once; the ten biggest clones take up over 1.5%. This CDR3 spans 15 amino acids. Trimming left V 6 bases short and J 4 bases short, with 13 bases between. The germline gives CDR1 MNHNS, CDR2 SASEGT. V usage is TRBV6-1 and J usage is TRBJ2-6, with D possibly being TRBD1 (6 bases). The receptor's source is a young woman in good health. Sequenced material: memory CD4+ T cells sorted from blood. As for subset: CD45RA-negative fraction. DNA of the CDR3: TGTGCCAGCAGGCCGACAGGCTCCGGGGCCAACGTCCTGACTTTC. This sequence encodes CASRPTGSGANVLTF.